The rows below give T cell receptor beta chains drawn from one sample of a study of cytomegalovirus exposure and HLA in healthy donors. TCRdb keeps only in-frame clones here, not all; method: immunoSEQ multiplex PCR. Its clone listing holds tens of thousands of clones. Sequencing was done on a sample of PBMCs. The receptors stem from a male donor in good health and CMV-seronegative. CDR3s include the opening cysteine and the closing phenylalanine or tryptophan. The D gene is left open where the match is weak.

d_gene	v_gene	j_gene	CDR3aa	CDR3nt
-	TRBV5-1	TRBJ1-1	CASSVEGDVAFF	TGCGCCAGCAGCGTCGAAGGGGATGTGGCTTTCTTT
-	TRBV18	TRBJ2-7	CASSPPGAYEQYF	TGTGCCAGCTCACCACCAGGGGCCTACGAGCAGTACTTC
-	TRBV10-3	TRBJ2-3	CAISEPRDTSTDTQYF	TGTGCCATCAGTGAGCCCCGGGACACCAGCACAGATACGCAGTATTTT
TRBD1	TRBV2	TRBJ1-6	CASKVDGTVNSPLHF	TGTGCCAGCAAAGTGGACGGGACAGTGAATTCACCCCTCCACTTT
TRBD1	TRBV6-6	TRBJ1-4	CASRRTGDEKLFF	TGTGCCAGCCGCCGGACAGGTGATGAAAAACTGTTTTTT
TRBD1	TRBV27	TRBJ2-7	CASTLKPGGYEQYF	TGTGCCAGCACCCTTAAACCAGGGGGCTACGAGCAGTACTTC
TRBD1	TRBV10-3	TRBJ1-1	CAIRTGVNTEAFF	TGTGCCATCAGGACAGGGGTGAACACTGAAGCTTTCTTT
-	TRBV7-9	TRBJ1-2	CASSLGGYTF	TGTGCAAGCAGCCTCGGTGGCTACACCTTC
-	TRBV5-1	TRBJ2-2	CASSLELLTNTGELFF	TGCGCCAGCAGCTTGGAACTGCTTACGAACACCGGGGAGCTGTTTTTT
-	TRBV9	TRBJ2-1	CASSTQGLEYNEQFF	TGTGCCAGCAGCACCCAGGGACTCGAATACAATGAGCAGTTCTTC
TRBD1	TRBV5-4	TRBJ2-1	CASSPGTGSYNEQFF	TGTGCCAGCAGCCCCGGGACAGGGTCCTACAATGAGCAGTTCTTC
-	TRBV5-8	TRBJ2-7	CASSLDPLYEQYF	TGTGCCAGCAGCTTGGATCCCCTCTACGAGCAGTACTTC
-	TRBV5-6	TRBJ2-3	CASSLWASSRTDTQYF	TGTGCCAGCAGCTTGTGGGCTAGCAGCCGCACAGATACGCAGTATTTT
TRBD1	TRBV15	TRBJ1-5	CATSRDPLGQGAMNSNQPQHF	TGTGCCACCAGCAGAGATCCCTTGGGACAGGGGGCTATGAATAGCAATCAGCCCCAGCATTTT
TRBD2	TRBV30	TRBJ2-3	CAWRRLAETQYF	TGTGCCTGGAGGAGACTAGCGGAGACGCAGTATTTT
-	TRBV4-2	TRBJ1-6	CASSQVAGVENSPLHF	TGTGCCAGCAGCCAAGTAGCAGGGGTCGAGAATTCACCCCTACACTTT
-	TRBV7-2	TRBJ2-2	CASARQPDTNTGELFF	TGTGCCAGCGCCCGCCAGCCGGACACGAACACCGGGGAGCTGTTTTTT
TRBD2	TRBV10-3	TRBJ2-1	CASSEFLRGGRNEQFF	TGTGCCAGCAGTGAGTTTCTGCGGGGGGGCCGCAATGAGCAGTTCTTC
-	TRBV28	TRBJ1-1	CASSPAVGGNTEAFF	TGTGCCAGCAGCCCGGCTGTCGGGGGGAACACTGAAGCTTTCTTT
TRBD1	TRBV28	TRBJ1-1	CASSSPGTGWTEAFF	TGTGCCAGCAGTTCCCCCGGGACAGGGTGGACTGAAGCTTTCTTT
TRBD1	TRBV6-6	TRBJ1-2	CASSYPHRGINYGYTF	TGTGCCAGCAGTTACCCTCACAGGGGGATTAACTATGGCTACACCTTC
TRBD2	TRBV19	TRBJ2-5	CASRFVGRDQETQYF	TGTGCCAGTAGATTCGTTGGGAGGGACCAAGAGACCCAGTACTTC
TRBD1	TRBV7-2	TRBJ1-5	CASSSGQGLQPQHF	TGTGCCAGCAGCTCCGGACAGGGCCTACAGCCCCAGCATTTT
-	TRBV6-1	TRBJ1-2	CASNWGVENYGYTF	TGTGCCAGCAATTGGGGGGTGGAGAACTATGGCTACACCTTC
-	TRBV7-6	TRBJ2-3	CASKVASRGADTQYF	TGTGCCAGCAAGGTGGCGAGCCGGGGTGCAGATACGCAGTATTTT
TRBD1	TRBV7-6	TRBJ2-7	CASSLADRYSEQYF	TGTGCCAGCAGCTTAGCGGACAGGTACAGCGAGCAGTACTTC
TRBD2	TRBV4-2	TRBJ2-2	CASSQFLAGTNTGELFF	TGTGCCAGCAGCCAATTCTTAGCGGGAACGAACACCGGGGAGCTGTTTTTT
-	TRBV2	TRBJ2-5	CARGQGVGQETQYF	TGTGCCAGGGGGCAGGGTGTTGGGCAAGAGACCCAGTACTTC
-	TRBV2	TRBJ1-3	CASTLPVAENTIYF	TGTGCCAGCACCCTACCGGTAGCGGAAAACACCATATATTTT
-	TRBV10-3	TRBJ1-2	CAISGSGGVKNSYTF	TGTGCCATCAGTGGATCGGGCGGGGTTAAAAACAGCTACACCTTC
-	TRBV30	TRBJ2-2	CAWGVRRTGELFF	TGTGCCTGGGGCGTAAGGAGGACCGGGGAGCTGTTTTTT
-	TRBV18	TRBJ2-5	CASSPQQGKPETQYF	TGTGCCAGCTCACCACAACAGGGTAAACCTGAGACCCAGTACTTC
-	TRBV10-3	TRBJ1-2	CAISGTGFDGYTF	TGTGCCATCAGTGGTACAGGGTTCGATGGCTACACCTTC